Listed below are T cell receptor beta chains from one sample, sequenced in a study of T cells after somatic rescue of genetic block. Produced via immunoSEQ multiplex PCR; TCRdb's table is partial and in-frame only. The sample lists 80,000 to 90,000 clones, just under 90% seen once, with 1.5% to 2% in the top ten. Sequencing was performed on peripheral blood mononuclear cells (PBMCs). Source of these receptors: a young woman. Both conserved end residues are part of each CDR3. The D gene is left open where the match is weak. The listing skips clone size in some rows; elsewhere it reads once, few, many or a size class.

>once|-|TRBV19|TRBJ1-2
TGTGCCAGTCTTAGTTGGGGGAATGGCTACACCTTC
CASLSWGNGYTF
>-|-|TRBV27|TRBJ2-1
TGTGCCAGCAGTTTCCCAGGGACGGGGGAGCAGTTCTTC
CASSFPGTGEQFF
>once|-|TRBV6-5|TRBJ2-7
TGTGCCAGCAGACCGAACTCAGGATCCTACGAGCAGTACTTC
CASRPNSGSYEQYF
>few|-|TRBV5-1|TRBJ1-3
TGCGCCAGCAGCAGAGGGGGGTCAAACTCTGGAAACACCATATATTTT
CASSRGGSNSGNTIYF
>-|TRBD1|TRBV30|TRBJ2-7
TGTGCCTGGAGAGAGGACAGGGAGATAGCCGAGCAGTACTTC
CAWREDREIAEQYF
>-|TRBD1|TRBV11-3|TRBJ2-1
TGTGCCAGCAGCGCCCGCAGGGGGTACAATGAGGGGCAGTTCTTC
CASSARRGYNEGQFF
>-|TRBD1|TRBV4-2|TRBJ1-5
TGTGCCAGCAGCCAAGAGGACAGGGCCAACAATCAGCCCCAGCATTTT
CASSQEDRANNQPQHF
>-|-|TRBV15|TRBJ1-5
TGTGCCACCAGCAGAGATCCGAGGTTCGGCAATCAGCCCCAGCATTTT
CATSRDPRFGNQPQHF
>few|TRBD2|TRBV18|TRBJ2-7
TGTGCCAGCTCACCCGGGCTAGCGGGAGACAACGAGCAGTACTTC
CASSPGLAGDNEQYF
>-|-|TRBV9|TRBJ2-6
TGTGCCAGCAGCGTAGGTGGGACCAACGTCCTGACTTTC
CASSVGGTNVLTF
>-|-|TRBV10-3|TRBJ2-1
TGTGCCATCAGTGACTCCCGGGACTGGCCTTACAATGAGCAGTTCTTC
CAISDSRDWPYNEQFF
>-|TRBD2|TRBV7-9|TRBJ2-1
TGTGCCAGCAGCTCCCCCGGGGCTAGCGGCATGGGGAATGAGCAGTTCTTC
CASSSPGASGMGNEQFF
>-|-|TRBV5-6|TRBJ2-3
TGTGCCAGCAGCCCCGACGGCCCTAGCACAGATACGCAGTATTTT
CASSPDGPSTDTQYF
>-|TRBD2|TRBV29-1|TRBJ2-2
TGCAGCGTTGGGAATCGGGAGGGCCCCGACGGGGAGCTGTTTTTT
CSVGNREGPDGELFF
>few|-|TRBV9|TRBJ2-1
TGTGCCAGCAGCGCCTCCGGCGGTCGGGGAGACAATGAGCAGTTCTTC
CASSASGGRGDNEQFF
>-|-|TRBV28|TRBJ2-1
TGTGCGACTACCACGGACAGTTCCTACAATGAGCAGTTCTTC
CATTTDSSYNEQFF
>-|-|TRBV4-2|TRBJ1-1
TGTGCCAGCAGCCAACATACTACGGAGGGGCTGAACACTGAAGCTTTCTTT
CASSQHTTEGLNTEAFF